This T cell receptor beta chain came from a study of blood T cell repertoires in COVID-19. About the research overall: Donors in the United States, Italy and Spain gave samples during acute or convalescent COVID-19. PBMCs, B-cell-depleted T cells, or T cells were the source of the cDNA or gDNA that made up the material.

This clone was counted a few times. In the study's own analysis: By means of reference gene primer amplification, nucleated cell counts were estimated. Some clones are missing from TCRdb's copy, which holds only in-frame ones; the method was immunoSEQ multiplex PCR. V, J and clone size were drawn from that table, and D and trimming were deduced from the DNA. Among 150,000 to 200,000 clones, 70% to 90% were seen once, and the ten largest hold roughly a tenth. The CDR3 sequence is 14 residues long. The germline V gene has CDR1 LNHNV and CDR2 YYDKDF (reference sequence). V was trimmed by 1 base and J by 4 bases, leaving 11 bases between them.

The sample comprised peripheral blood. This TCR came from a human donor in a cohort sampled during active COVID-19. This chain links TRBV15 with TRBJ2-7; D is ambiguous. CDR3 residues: CATSRAPTEYEQYF. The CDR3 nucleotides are TGTGCCACCAGCAGAGCCCCAACAGAGTACGAGCAGTACTTC.